This TCR beta chain was documented in a study of cytomegalovirus exposure and HLA in healthy donors. Sequencing was performed with immunoSEQ multiplex PCR; in TCRdb, only in-frame clones are kept and a portion is missing. Of 150,000 to 200,000 clones listed, about nine tenths are singletons. V lost 3 bases, J lost 3 bases, and 15 bases lay in between. CDR1 is MNHEY, CDR2 SMNVEV, per germline (reference sequence). CDR3 size: 16 residues. This sequence was found in a young man in good health and CMV-seropositive. Input material: PBMCs. The chain combines TRBV27 with TRBJ2-1, with a weak D call TRBD2 (6 bases). The CDR3 region has the DNA TGTGCCAGCAGTTTCCCCCGGGGGTACGGCTACAATGAGCAGTTCTTC. Protein: CASSFPRGYGYNEQFF.